This T cell receptor beta chain came from a study of blood T cell repertoires in COVID-19. Study background: COVID-19 samples collected from the United States, Italy and Spain covered acute and convalescent phases. Sources were T cells, B-cell-depleted T cells, or PBMCs; the material itself was cDNA or gDNA.

Per the original data handling: Estimation of nucleated cell counts relied on the amplification of reference gene primers. TCRdb's table, derived via immunoSEQ multiplex PCR, lists solely in-frame clones and lacks some. That table supplies the V and J calls and clone size; D and trimming were determined from the DNA. Among about 150,000 clones listed, approximately 80% were seen once. The CDR3 runs to 13 residues. V was shortened by 1 base and J by 3 bases, with 6 bases between the two germline ends. This chain uses TRBV12-3 or TRBV12-4 with TRBJ1-1; D gene uncertain. This TCR derives from a woman of 80 years or more with acute or convalescent COVID-19. The sequenced sample consisted of peripheral blood. The CDR3 coding sequence is TGTGCCAGCAGTTTAGGTCCGTACACTGAAGCTTTCTTT. Encoded protein: CASSLGPYTEAFF.